Sequencing of this T cell receptor (beta chain) was carried out in a study of T cell repertoires in cytomegalovirus infection. The overall study: Use of recently identified HLA-C-restricted and well-studied HLA-B-restricted CMV epitopes was part of the study. Indications of both CMV infection and matching HLA type were provided by public TCR beta signatures. Regarding the study as a whole: CMV-specific HLA-C-restricted TCR beta clonotypes dominated the ex vivo response.

V was clipped by 5 bases and J by 4 bases, with 14 bases between them. Germline CDR1 SGHVS, CDR2 FNYEAQ. The CDR3 loop spans 14 amino acids. Using its own MiXCR run on the reads, TCRdb lists one record per CDR3 protein. In the table there are some 800,000 distinct CDR3 sequences, approximately 29% of which are singletons. Regarding this clonotype: Its cognate antigen is unknown.

This material consisted of cultured CD8+ T cells from PBMCs, taken from culture after CMV antigen stimulation. The genes are TRBV7-6 and TRBJ1-2; D gene uncertain. This TCR was recovered from a human donor in good health (CMV status not recorded). Some clones in this sample may be carry-over from other donors' samples. The CDR3 nucleotides read TGTGCCAGCAGCCGAAGTCCCCCTGCCTATGGCTACACCTTC. This sequence encodes CASSRSPPAYGYTF.